This TCR beta chain stems from a study of T-cell memory formation after mild COVID-19. For the study at large: Most TCR clusters belonged to a single donor.

5'RACE primed at constant segments yielded TCR alpha and TCR beta cDNA libraries bearing sample barcodes and UMIs. TCRdb reanalysed the 5' RACE reads using MiXCR and keeps one entry per CDR3 protein. The sample yields under 300,000 distinct CDR3 sequences, about 15% seen once. About this clonotype itself: Its antigen is not known.

Findings of the study overall: Mostly located in CM and EM were contracting CD4+ clones, with contracting CD8+ clones located in EMRA. Several responding clones turned up in pre-infection memory, indicating that cross-reactive memory may have taken part.

The sequenced sample consisted of PBMCs or a T cell subset sorted from them (not recorded which). The TCR was taken from a young man who had mild COVID-19 (a few samples of this study predate the infection). Cell type and time point are not known.

CDR3 sequence: CASSSEGGYSNQPQHF. For the CDR3, the DNA is TGTGCCAGCAGTAGCGAGGGAGGATATAGCAATCAGCCCCAGCATTTT. The chain combines TRBV4-2 with TRBJ1-5; no firm D call. The V end lost 6 bases, the J end lost 0 bases, and 15 bases lay between the germline ends. CDR1 is LGHNA, CDR2 YNFKEQ, per germline. The CDR3 sequence is 16 residues long.